The present entry profiles one T cell receptor (beta chain) with its context. This entry belongs to a study of T-cell reconstitution after alpha-beta-depleted transplantation in children. The TCRbeta library incorporated unique molecular identifiers. TCRdb reprocessed the PCR reads via MiXCR and lists one record per CDR3 protein. Of about 610,000 distinct CDR3 sequences listed, 10% to 13% are singletons. The CDR3 is 14 residues long. Germline V lookup: CDR1 DFQATT, CDR2 SNEGSKA (reference sequence). The V gene lost 0 bases and the J gene lost 4 bases, with 11 bases spanning the gap. J is TRBJ2-3 and V is TRBV20-1; D ambiguous. The sequence came from a human donor who donated a stem cell graft to a child with acute myeloid leukemia. The input for sequencing was PBMCs from the stem cell graft donor, taken from the stem cell graft. CDR3 sequence: CSAREVGSADTQYF. The CDR3 DNA reads as TGCAGTGCTAGAGAAGTGGGATCCGCAGATACGCAGTATTTT.